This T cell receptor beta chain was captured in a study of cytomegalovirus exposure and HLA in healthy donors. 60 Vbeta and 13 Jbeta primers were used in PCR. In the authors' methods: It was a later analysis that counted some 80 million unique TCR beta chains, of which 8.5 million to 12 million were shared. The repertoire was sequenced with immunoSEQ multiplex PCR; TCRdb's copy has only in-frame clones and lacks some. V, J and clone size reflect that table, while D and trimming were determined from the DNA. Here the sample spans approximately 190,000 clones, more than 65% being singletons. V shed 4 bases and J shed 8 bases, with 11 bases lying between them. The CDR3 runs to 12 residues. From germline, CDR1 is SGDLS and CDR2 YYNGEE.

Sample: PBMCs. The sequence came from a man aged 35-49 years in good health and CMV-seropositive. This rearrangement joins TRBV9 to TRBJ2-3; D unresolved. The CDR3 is CASSTYIGTQYF. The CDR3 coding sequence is TGTGCCAGCAGCACCTATATCGGTACGCAGTATTTT.